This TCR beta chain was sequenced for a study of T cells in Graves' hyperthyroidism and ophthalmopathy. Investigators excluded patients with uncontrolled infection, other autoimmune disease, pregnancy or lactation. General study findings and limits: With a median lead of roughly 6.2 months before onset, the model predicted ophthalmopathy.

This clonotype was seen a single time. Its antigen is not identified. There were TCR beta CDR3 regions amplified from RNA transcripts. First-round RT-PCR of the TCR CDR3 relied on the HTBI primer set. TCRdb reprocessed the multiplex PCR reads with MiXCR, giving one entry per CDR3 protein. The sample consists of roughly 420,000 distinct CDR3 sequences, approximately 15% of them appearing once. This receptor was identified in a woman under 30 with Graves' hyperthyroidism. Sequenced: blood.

The CDR3 coding sequence is TGTGCCAGCAGCCAATTGCCCTTGACCGGAGAGAATGAGCAGTTCTTC. Amino acid sequence: CASSQLPLTGENEQFF. V is TRBV11-2 and J is TRBJ2-1; D gene uncertain. Looked up from germline, CDR1 is SGHAT and CDR2 is FQNNGV. Trimming left V 5 bases short and J 7 bases short, with 21 bases between. This CDR3 is built from 16 residues. Full variable domain (missing parts from reference TRBV11-2 and TRBJ2-1): EAGVAQSPRYKIIEKRQSVAFWCNPISGHATLYWYQQILGQGPKLLIQFQNNGVVDDSQLPKDRFSAERLKGVDSTLKIQPAKLEDSAVYLCASSQLPLTGENEQFFGPGTRLTVL.